The 32 T cell receptor beta chains below come from one sample, sequenced in a study of human T cells and chemical hapten exposure. TCRdb re-called the RACE reads with MiXCR, one entry per CDR3 protein. This repertoire shows 180,000 or so distinct CDR3 sequences, under 35% found once; its top ten account for less than 3.5%. Sample time point: pre-sensitization, week 0. The sample's treatment: therapeutic diphenylcyclopropenone sensitization with weekly scalp DPC. The sample consisted of whole blood, taken in connection with sensitization to the hapten diphenylcyclopropenone (DPC). Receptors originate from a woman under 40 with alopecia areata. Some clones in this sample may be carry-over from other donors' samples.

There are a few counts of this clonotype. The CDR3 DNA reads TGCAGTGCTAGAGAGGCAGGATGGTACGAGCAGTACTTC. Protein sequence: CSAREAGWYEQYF. This sequence joins TRBV20-1 and TRBJ2-7; D uncertain. Germline CDR1 DFQATT, CDR2 SNEGSKA (reference sequence). The CDR3 totals 13 residues. Deletions cut 0 bases from V and 4 bases from J, with 10 bases between.

The V gene is TRBV20-1, the J gene TRBJ2-7; D perhaps matches TRBD1 (6 bases). This CDR3 is 13 amino acids long. The V end lost 0 bases, the J end lost 5 bases, and 11 bases lay between the germline ends. The germline gives CDR1 DFQATT, CDR2 SNEGSKA (reference sequence). In DNA, the CDR3 is TGCAGTGCTAGAGATCCCAACAGGGACGAGCAGTACTTC. It is translated as CSARDPNRDEQYF.

This clonotype was found a few times. V gene TRBV5-1 combines with J gene TRBJ2-2, with a tentative D call TRBD1 (6 bases). The germline V gene has CDR1 SGHRS and CDR2 YFSETQ. V was clipped by 4 bases and J by 5 bases, with 12 bases between them. This CDR3 region has 14 residues. CDR3 region: CASSLTGQTGELFF. Written as DNA, the CDR3 is TGCGCCAGCAGCCTCACAGGGCAAACCGGGGAGCTGTTTTTT.

In its sample, this clonotype was seen a few times. The V gene is TRBV28, the J gene TRBJ2-5; D is possibly TRBD1 or TRBD2 (6 bases each). CDR3 size: 14 residues. Looked up from germline, CDR1 is MDHEN and CDR2 is SYDVKM. Trimming removed 6 bases at V and 6 bases at J, with 17 bases between. This CDR3 is CASRGLGGHQTQYF. The CDR3 DNA reads TGTGCCAGCAGAGGCCTCGGGGGACACCAGACCCAGTACTTC.

This clonotype was counted a few times. The chain is built from TRBV28 and TRBJ2-7; no reliable D call. This CDR3 has 15 amino acids. The V gene lost 6 bases and the J gene lost 2 bases, with 17 bases spanning the gap. CDR1 and CDR2 (germline): MDHEN, SYDVKM. CDR3 sequence reads: CASSPGRRGTYEQYF. DNA for the CDR3: TGTGCCAGCAGCCCCGGCAGGAGAGGAACCTACGAGCAGTACTTC.

This clonotype occurred a few times. The J gene is TRBJ2-1, the V gene TRBV5-1, with D unresolved. CDR1 is SGHRS, CDR2 YFSETQ, per germline. The CDR3 covers 13 residues. Trimming left V 0 bases short and J 9 bases short, with 10 bases between. The CDR3, as DNA: TGCGCCAGCAGCTTGGTCGGGTCCGGTGAGCAGTTCTTC. This sequence encodes CASSLVGSGEQFF.

A few counts support this clonotype. This chain joins TRBV7-8 and TRBJ1-5; TRBD1 matches 9 bases. The CDR3 loop spans 15 amino acids. Trimming removed 5 bases from V and 4 bases from J; junction bases left unmatched: 6. Germline V gives CDR1 SGHVS, CDR2 FQNEAQ. CDR3 nucleotides: TGTGCCAGCAGCGAGGGACAGGGAAGAAATCAGCCCCAGCATTTT. Translating it yields CASSEGQGRNQPQHF.

V gene TRBV6-1 combines with J gene TRBJ2-4, with D possibly called TRBD1 or TRBD2 (5 bases each). The CDR3 runs to 16 residues. From germline, CDR1 is MNHNS and CDR2 SASEGT. Trimming pared 5 bases from V and 2 bases from J, leaving 16 bases between. CDR3 in DNA: TGTGCCAGCAGTATCCGGGGCCCGGATACCAAAAACATTCAGTACTTC. Protein sequence: CASSIRGPDTKNIQYF.

The chain uses TRBV29-1 and TRBJ1-1, with a weak D call TRBD1 (5 bases). Germline values: CDR1 SQVTM, CDR2 ANQGSEA. The V and J ends lost 2 bases and 4 bases respectively, with 11 bases between them. The length of the CDR3 is 13 residues. The CDR3 here is CSVERGDFTEAFF. In DNA form, the CDR3 reads TGCAGCGTTGAAAGAGGGGATTTCACTGAAGCTTTCTTT.

The rearrangement uses TRBV2 and TRBJ2-1; D may be TRBD2 (6 bases). The germline V and J ends were trimmed by 4 bases and 2 bases, with 12 bases remaining between them. CDR3 size: 15 residues. The germline gives CDR1 SNHLY, CDR2 FYNNEI. CDR3 residues: CASSVGGNTYNEQFF. CDR3 DNA: TGTGCCAGCAGTGTTGGAGGGAACACCTACAATGAGCAGTTCTTC.

This clonotype has only a few counts. The chain combines TRBV28 with TRBJ1-5; D is unresolved. The CDR3 consists of 13 residues. CDR1 and CDR2 from the germline V gene are MDHEN and SYDVKM. The V end lost 8 bases, the J end lost 0 bases, and 8 bases lay between the germline ends. In DNA, the CDR3 is TGTGCCAGCCGGACGGATAGCAATCAGCCCCAGCATTTT. Residues: CASRTDSNQPQHF.

This clonotype appeared a few times. This chain uses TRBV2 with TRBJ2-7; a possible D gene is TRBD1 (5 bases). V lost 2 bases and J 6 bases, leaving 14 bases between the germline ends. The CDR3 is made up of 14 amino acids. Germline CDR1 and CDR2: SNHLY and FYNNEI. The CDR3 loop reads CASSEIESRVEQYF. The CDR3 DNA is TGTGCCAGCAGTGAAATAGAATCCAGGGTCGAGCAGTACTTC.

CDR3 nucleotide sequence: TGTGCCAGCAGCCAGGCGGGCCAGGGGCTCCGATCAACCGACGAAAAACTGTTTTTT. It translates to CASSQAGQGLRSTDEKLFF. The chain carries TRBV6-6 and TRBJ1-4; possible D gene TRBD1, 6 bases. CDR1 is MNHNY, CDR2 SVGAGI, per germline (reference sequence). The CDR3 is 19 residues long. The germline V and J ends were trimmed by 6 bases and 8 bases, with 31 bases remaining between them.

The chain combines TRBV9 with TRBJ1-1; 10 bases align to TRBD1. After removal of 3 bases from V and 4 bases from J, the junction contained 12 bases not matched to a gene. This CDR3 has 17 amino acids. CDR1 SGDLS and CDR2 YYNGEE come from the germline V gene. CDR3 sequence: CASSGAGTGVLGTEAFF. The CDR3 DNA reads as TGTGCCAGCAGCGGGGCTGGGACAGGGGTCCTAGGCACTGAAGCTTTCTTT.

This chain joins TRBV20-1 and TRBJ2-7, with 8 nucleotides matching TRBD1. The germline V gene has CDR1 DFQATT and CDR2 SNEGSKA (reference sequence). The CDR3 loop spans 15 amino acids. V shed 3 bases and J 0 bases; nucleotides not matched to a gene: 7. The CDR3 DNA follows: TGCAGTGCTAGCCGAAGGACAGGGAGCTCCTACGAGCAGTACTTC. Protein: CSASRRTGSSYEQYF.

This clonotype was seen only a few times. This chain joins TRBV29-1 and TRBJ1-2; TRBD1 might be the D (5 bases). Germline V gene sequence: CDR1 SQVTM, CDR2 ANQGSEA. V dropped 3 bases and J dropped 8 bases, with 19 bases sitting between them. This CDR3 is 14 amino acids long. The CDR3 DNA reads as TGCAGCGTTGACGTCGTGGCAGGGCGGTTAGGCTACACCTTC. This gives the protein CSVDVVAGRLGYTF.

This clonotype was seen more than once but under ten times. The rearrangement uses TRBV29-1 and TRBJ2-3; a weak D match, TRBD2 (6 bases). The germline V and J ends were trimmed by 3 bases and 9 bases, with 13 bases remaining between them. The CDR3 has 12 residues. The germline CDR1 and CDR2 sequences are SQVTM and ANQGSEA. In DNA form, the CDR3 reads TGCAGCGTTGAGGTGGCGGGAAGCACGCAGTATTTT. Translated, it gives CSVEVAGSTQYF.

This clonotype was recorded a few times. This sequence joins TRBV4-3 and TRBJ1-1, with no clear D. There are 15 residues in the CDR3. Germline loops: CDR1 LGHNA, CDR2 YSLEER. Trimming stripped 2 bases from V and 4 bases from J, with 14 bases between. As DNA, the CDR3 is TGCGCCAGCAGCCAAACTACCTTGGGGTTCACTGAAGCTTTCTTT. This translates into CASSQTTLGFTEAFF.

This chain uses TRBV7-9 with TRBJ2-3; D call uncertain. The CDR3 is 13 amino acids. CDR1 is SEHNR, CDR2 FQNEAQ, per germline (reference sequence). The V gene lost 3 bases and the J gene lost 2 bases, with 6 bases spanning the gap. CDR3 sequence: CASSFAATDTQYF. For the CDR3, the DNA is TGTGCCAGCAGCTTTGCGGCCACAGATACGCAGTATTTT.

The rearrangement uses TRBV28 and TRBJ1-4, with D uncertain. The V end lost 6 bases, the J end lost 8 bases, and 19 bases lay between the germline ends. This CDR3 is 15 amino acids long. CDR1 is MDHEN and CDR2 is SYDVKM in the germline V gene. In nucleotides, the CDR3 is TGTGCCAGCAGCAAAGCAGGTTCGGCGAACGAAAAACTGTTTTTT. This codes for CASSKAGSANEKLFF.

This clonotype occurred a few times. This chain links TRBV24-1 with TRBJ1-6, with 7 bases lining up with TRBD1. The length of the CDR3 is 13 residues. J was trimmed by 10 bases and V by 5 bases; bases with no gene match: 4. CDR1 and CDR2 from the germline V gene are KGHDR and SFDVKD. This chain's CDR3 is CATSASGGSPLHF. The CDR3 DNA reads as TGTGCCACCAGTGCCTCAGGGGGATCACCCCTCCACTTT.

This clonotype was detected a few times. This sequence joins TRBV4-1 and TRBJ1-6; TRBD1 matches 8 bases. This CDR3 has 16 amino acids. The ends lost 0 bases at V and 7 bases at J; junction bases unmatched: 5. The germline V gene encodes CDR1 MGHRA and CDR2 YSYEKL. CDR3 loop: CASSQDQDRANSPLHF. The CDR3 DNA reads as TGCGCCAGCAGCCAAGATCAGGACAGGGCCAATTCACCCCTCCACTTT.

This clonotype has only a few counts. The J gene is TRBJ2-7, the V gene TRBV20-1, with D tentatively TRBD1 (6 bases). Germline V gene sequence: CDR1 DFQATT, CDR2 SNEGSKA (reference sequence). V dropped 0 bases and J dropped 5 bases, with 11 bases sitting between them. The CDR3 has 13 residues. CDR3 sequence: CSARDGGQNEQYF. In DNA form, the CDR3 reads TGCAGTGCTAGAGATGGGGGCCAGAACGAGCAGTACTTC.

Only a few counts were recorded for this clonotype. V usage is TRBV29-1 and J usage is TRBJ2-1; 8 nucleotides align to TRBD2. The J segment lost 9 bases and the V segment lost 4 bases, leaving 11 bases of the junction unmatched. The CDR3 consists of 14 residues. Germline V lookup: CDR1 SQVTM, CDR2 ANQGSEA. The CDR3 sequence: CSVASRGGAGEQFF. The CDR3 DNA reads TGCAGCGTTGCCTCCCGGGGGGGGGCCGGTGAGCAGTTCTTC.

The V gene is TRBV11-2, the J gene TRBJ2-3; TRBD1 matches at 7 bases. Germline-derived CDR1 and CDR2 are SGHAT and FQNNGV. CDR3 length: 15 amino acids. Unmatched junction bases numbered 1, after V lost 0 bases and J lost 1 base. CDR3 region: CASSLEQGGTDTQYF. The CDR3 nucleotides read TGTGCCAGCAGCTTAGAGCAGGGGGGCACAGATACGCAGTATTTT.

This clonotype was observed a handful of times. The V and J genes are TRBV28 and TRBJ1-1, with D possibly matching TRBD1 (5 bases). V was pared by 7 bases and J by 1 base, with 13 bases between. CDR3 size: 14 residues. The V gene's germline CDR1 is MDHEN and CDR2 SYDVKM. The CDR3 reads CASTLGVPNTEAFF. The CDR3, as DNA: TGTGCCAGCACCCTAGGGGTACCGAACACTGAAGCTTTCTTT.

This clonotype was seen a few times. The chain recombines TRBV29-1 with TRBJ2-1, with 10 bases lining up with TRBD2. Germline lookup yields CDR1 SQVTM and CDR2 ANQGSEA. The CDR3 loop spans 16 amino acids. The trim removed 7 bases at V and 5 bases at J, leaving 14 bases unmatched. The CDR3 DNA reads as TGCAGCGCACGGACTAGCGGCGGTCGTTCGGACAATGAGCAGTTCTTC. Translated, it gives CSARTSGGRSDNEQFF.

This clonotype was seen ten or more times. The rearrangement joins TRBV28 to TRBJ2-7, with TRBD2 as a possible D gene (6 bases). Germline CDR1 is MDHEN and CDR2 is SYDVKM. This CDR3 spans 12 amino acids. The CDR3 bases are TGTACCACCGGGACTCATCCCTACGAGCAGTACTTC. This codes for CTTGTHPYEQYF. The full variable domain, rest sourced from reference TRBV28 and TRBJ2-7, is DVKVTQSSRYLVKRTGEKVFLECVQDMDHENMFWYRQDPGLGLRLIYFSYDVKMKEKGDIPEGYSVSREKKERFSLILESASTNQTSMYLCTTGTHPYEQYFGPGTRLTVT.

In this sample, this clonotype turned up a few times. The chain joins TRBV7-2 to TRBJ1-5; no reliable D call. Between the trimmed V and J ends, which lost 0 bases and 4 bases, there was a span of 4 bases. The CDR3 totals 13 residues. Looked up from germline, CDR1 is SGHTA and CDR2 is FQGNSA. The CDR3, as DNA: TGTGCCAGCAGCTTAGCCGCGAATCAGCCCCAGCATTTT. This codes for CASSLAANQPQHF.

This clonotype was observed a few times. J is TRBJ2-3 and V is TRBV29-1; the D call may be TRBD1 or TRBD2 (6 bases each). CDR3 length: 12 residues. Germline loops: CDR1 SQVTM, CDR2 ANQGSEA. V lost 3 bases, J lost 4 bases, and 8 bases lay in between. Here the CDR3 reads CSVEGGADTQYF. The DNA for the CDR3 is TGCAGCGTTGAGGGGGGCGCAGATACGCAGTATTTT.

This clonotype showed up just a few times. The CDR3 sequence is CASSQDLRGPSEQYF. The CDR3 DNA reads as TGTGCCAGCAGCCAAGATCTCAGGGGCCCCAGCGAGCAGTACTTC. This sequence joins TRBV4-2 and TRBJ2-7, with D tentatively TRBD1 (6 bases). Germline-derived CDR1 and CDR2 are LGHNA and YNFKEQ. V shed 0 bases and J shed 6 bases, with 15 bases lying between them. The CDR3 loop spans 15 amino acids.

This clonotype came up a few times. The rearrangement uses TRBV28 and TRBJ2-6, with TRBD2 as a possible D gene (5 bases). The V end lost 3 bases, the J end lost 4 bases, and 13 bases lay between the germline ends. The CDR3 extends over 16 amino acids. CDR1 is MDHEN and CDR2 is SYDVKM in the germline V gene. CDR3 loop: CASSFPPRRGANVLTF. CDR3 nucleotide sequence: TGTGCCAGCAGTTTCCCCCCAAGGAGGGGGGCCAACGTCCTGACTTTC.